This T cell receptor (beta chain) was obtained from a study of tumor and adjacent non-tumor tissue in lung cancer. Study at large: Histology: 12 adenocarcinoma, a couple of squamous cell carcinoma, 1 small cell lung cancer. The patients, 9 to 11 men and five or six women, were about 31 to 85 with stage I to III disease.

No cell sorting was done before RNA was extracted from the tissue. The germline V gene encodes CDR1 LGHNA and CDR2 YSLEER. This CDR3 spans 23 amino acids. Trimming cost V 4 bases and J 2 bases; bases outside gene matches: 26. TCRbeta libraries were built with three rounds of nested PCR, modified from ARM-PCR. TCRdb redid the calling of the multiplex PCR reads with MiXCR, one entry per CDR3 protein. The data contain some 120,000 distinct CDR3 sequences, approximately 71% of them singletons. The chain couples TRBV4-3 to TRBJ2-5, with 12 nucleotides matching TRBD1. The sample comprised lung tumor tissue. The receptor comes from a man younger than 40 with non-small cell lung cancer. CDR3 nucleotides: TGCGCCAGCAGCCCCGACGGGGTGCCGATCCCCGTCGGGACAGGGGGCATTCAAGAGACCCAGTACTTC. Translation: CASSPDGVPIPVGTGGIQETQYF.